Given below is one T cell receptor beta chain in context. Its matching antigen is unknown. These data come from a study of blood T cells in healthy people across ages. Study-wide results and limits: Whereas aged donors had fewer naive CD4+ cells, long-lived donors had more of them and higher diversity.

The authors ran a second PCR of 7 to 11 cycles using a sample-barcoded 5' primer and a J-beta primer mix. Researchers report that a template-switch adaptor with 12 random nucleotides tagged each cDNA molecule. MiXCR, run by TCRdb on the 5' RACE reads, gives a single entry per CDR3 protein. The data hold around 1,000,000 distinct CDR3 sequences, with 25% observed a single time. These data are also associated with another study on T cells of mothers and their children. That study reports: cDNA was synthesized from all extracted RNA at around 1.5 ug per reaction. The TCR beta CDR3 read count exceeded 8.5 million for each mother and was 2.5 million to 3 million for each child.

Sequencing input: blood. The sequence was collected from a girl aged 2 to 10 in good health.

The CDR3 DNA sequence: TGTGCCAGCAGCTCTACCGGGTCCCTACTTTACGAGCAGTACTTC. Its translation is CASSSTGSLLYEQYF. The chain recombines TRBV7-2 with TRBJ2-7; D ambiguous. Germline-derived CDR1 and CDR2 are SGHTA and FQGNSA. The CDR3 sequence is 15 residues long. The germline V and J ends were trimmed by 4 bases and 4 bases, with 17 bases remaining between them.